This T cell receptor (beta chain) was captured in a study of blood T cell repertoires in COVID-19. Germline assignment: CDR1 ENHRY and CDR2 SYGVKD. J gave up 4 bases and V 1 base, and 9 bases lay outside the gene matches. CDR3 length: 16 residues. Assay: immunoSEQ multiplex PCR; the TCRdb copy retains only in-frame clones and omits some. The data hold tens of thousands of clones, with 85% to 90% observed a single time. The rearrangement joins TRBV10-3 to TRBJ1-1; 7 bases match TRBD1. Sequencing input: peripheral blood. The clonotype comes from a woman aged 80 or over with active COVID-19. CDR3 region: CAISEFSGTVATEAFF. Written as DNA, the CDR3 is TGTGCCATCAGTGAGTTCTCCGGGACAGTGGCCACTGAAGCTTTCTTT.